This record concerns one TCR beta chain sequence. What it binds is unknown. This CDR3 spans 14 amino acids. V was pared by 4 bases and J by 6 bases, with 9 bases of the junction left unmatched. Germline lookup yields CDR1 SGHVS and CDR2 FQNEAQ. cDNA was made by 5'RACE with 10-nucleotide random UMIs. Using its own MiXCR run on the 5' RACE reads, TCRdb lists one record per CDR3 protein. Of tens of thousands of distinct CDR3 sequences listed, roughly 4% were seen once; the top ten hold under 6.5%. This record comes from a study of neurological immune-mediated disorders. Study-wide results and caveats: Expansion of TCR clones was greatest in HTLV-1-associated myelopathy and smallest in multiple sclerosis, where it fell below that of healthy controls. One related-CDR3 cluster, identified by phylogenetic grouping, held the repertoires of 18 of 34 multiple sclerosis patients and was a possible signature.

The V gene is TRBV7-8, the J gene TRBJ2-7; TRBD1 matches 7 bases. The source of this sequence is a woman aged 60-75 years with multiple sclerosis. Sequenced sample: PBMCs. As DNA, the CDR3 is TGTGCCAGCAGCTCCATATTCCAGGGGGTCGAGCAGTACTTC. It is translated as CASSSIFQGVEQYF.